The present entry profiles one T cell receptor (beta chain) with its context. There is no known antigen for this receptor. No clone much larger than this one lies a single base away; base qualities are absent. Each collaborating institution followed its own protocols to collect whole blood in K2EDTA tubes. Collaborator samples were shipped for TCRbeta analysis as frozen whole blood, isolated PBMCs, or DNA extracted from either sample type. The data are from a study of blood T cell repertoires in COVID-19 (TCRdb year 2020). Regarding the study in general: Samples covering the acute and convalescent phases of COVID-19 were provided by collaborators in the United States, Italy and Spain. The material from the prospective study consisted of cDNA or gDNA derived from T cells, B-cell-depleted T cells, or PBMCs. The dataset comprised deeply sampled blood TCRbeta repertoires from subjects exposed to, actively infected with, or recovered from COVID-19. A freely available public database, intended as a resource for researchers studying the immune response to SARS-CoV-2, is where the repertoires were released. Samples were obtained from the ongoing ImmuneRACE study (first 160 participants) and from some 1,300 subjects provided by 6 global collaborators. The sample metadata nearly always contained a de-identified subject ID, COVID-19 status, age in years and sex. Where available, HLA class I and class II types were taken from metadata supplied by the sample provider and were not determined by assay-based typing. Points the paper makes about the study in general: How much clinical and demographic metadata was included differed by source and by participant, and the metadata was provided uncurated.

For CDR1 and CDR2, the germline V gene (reference sequence) lists LGHDT and YNNKEL. The CDR3 spans 15 residues, from the cysteine through the phenylalanine. Only the CDR3 region is kept as DNA, spanning 45 bases read in frame from base 1. V is pruned by 2 bases and J by 0 bases, leaving 3 bases of the junction without a gene match. The immunoSEQ Assay, a bias-controlled multiplex PCR, was used to amplify TCRbeta CDR3 regions from genomic DNA. As for the original processing: The number of nucleated cells in each sample was estimated by amplification of reference gene primers within the assay. To quantify the absolute abundance of each unique TCRbeta CDR3 rearrangement, sequence reads were collapsed and filtered. For each sample, productive Simpson clonality was calculated as the square root of Simpson's diversity index across productive rearrangements. Imported from immuneACCESS, the table was reduced by TCRdb to in-frame sequences with V and J called. These copies leave out some clones; in studies compared against another copy, an unresolved V gene accounts for under half, and the cause of the remainder is not known. Clone size and V and J calls were adopted from that table, with D and trimming inferred from the DNA. The sample yields about 270,000 clones; 80% to 90% were counted once. Approximately 11% of the sample is taken by the ten largest.

Sequences were obtained from peripheral blood. The sequence links TRBV3-1 (or the pseudogene TRBV3-2) to TRBJ1-2; TRBD1 matches 7 bases in the middle. This sequence originates from a woman aged 65 to 85 with acute or convalescent COVID-19. The DNA is TGTGCCAGCAGCCAACAGGGGGGAGCTAACTATGGCTACACCTTC. This is translated as CASSQQGGANYGYTF.